This T cell receptor beta chain was obtained from a study of chemoradiotherapy in HPV16-positive cancers. About the study: Candidate HPV-specific clones and shared TCR motifs came from a couple of HPV16-positive patients. General study findings and limits: The functional HPV-specific definition rests on just two HPV16-positive patients. For HPV16-positive patients, expanding HPV-responsive T cells associated with longer recurrence-free survival.

To note about this clone: Its antigen is as yet unknown.

Repertoires were sampled repeatedly during chemoradiotherapy. Assay used: immunoSEQ multiplex PCR; TCRdb lists only in-frame clones, some missing. The data hold roughly 11,000 clones, with roughly 71% observed a single time. The V segment lost 1 base and the J segment 6 bases; nucleotides outside the gene matches: 7. This CDR3 region has 16 residues. Looked up from germline, CDR1 is SEHNR and CDR2 is FQNEAQ (reference sequence). This sample was obtained from a patient who underwent chemoradiotherapy. This clonotype was sampled from a human donor with HPV-associated anogenital cancer. V gene TRBV7-9 combines with J gene TRBJ2-1, with 9 nucleotides matching TRBD2. The CDR3 coding sequence is TGTGCCAGCAGCTTAGTACGTAGCGGGAGCCTCAATGAGCAGTTCTTC. This sequence encodes CASSLVRSGSLNEQFF.